A selection of T cell receptor beta chains follows, all from one sample in a study of T cells after yellow fever vaccination. One entry per CDR3 protein results from TCRdb running MiXCR on the 5' RACE reads. The sample includes approximately 260,000 distinct CDR3 sequences, 10% to 15% of them seen just once. The input for sequencing was CD4+ T cells sorted from PBMCs, taken 45 days after the yellow fever booster vaccination. The receptors stem from a man aged 25-45 years who received the YFV17D yellow fever vaccine. CDR3s include the opening cysteine and the closing phenylalanine or tryptophan. D genes are given only for firm matches. Size values are once, few and many counts, or a class for expanded clones, and some rows have none.

clone size: many
J gene: TRBJ2-7
CDR3 length: 13
D gene: TRBD1
V gene: TRBV29-1
CDR3 protein: CSTSGQGDYEQYF
CDR3 DNA: TGCAGCACCTCGGGACAGGGAGACTACGAGCAGTACTTC

clone size: NA
J gene: TRBJ2-7
CDR3 length: 15
D gene: TRBD2
V gene: TRBV18
CDR3 protein: CASSSKGLAAYEQYF
CDR3 DNA: TGTGCCAGCTCATCTAAGGGACTAGCGGCCTACGAGCAGTACTTC

clone size: NA
J gene: TRBJ2-7
CDR3 length: 12
D gene: NA
V gene: TRBV20-1
CDR3 protein: CSARDQNYEQYF
CDR3 DNA: TGCAGTGCTAGAGATCAGAATTACGAGCAGTACTTC

clone size: NA
J gene: TRBJ2-5
CDR3 length: 13
D gene: TRBD1
V gene: TRBV29-1
CDR3 protein: CSIRGQVEETQYF
CDR3 DNA: TGCAGCATCCGAGGACAGGTTGAGGAGACCCAGTACTTC

clone size: NA
J gene: TRBJ1-2
CDR3 length: 13
D gene: NA
V gene: TRBV12-3/TRBV12-4
CDR3 protein: CASTPDPNYGYTF
CDR3 DNA: TGTGCCAGCACCCCGGATCCTAACTATGGCTACACCTTC

clone size: NA
J gene: TRBJ2-7
CDR3 length: 14
D gene: TRBD1
V gene: TRBV20-1
CDR3 protein: CSAMTGEGSYEQYF
CDR3 DNA: TGCAGTGCTATGACAGGGGAAGGGTCCTACGAGCAGTACTTC

clone size: many
J gene: TRBJ2-1
CDR3 length: 13
D gene: NA
V gene: TRBV5-1
CDR3 protein: CASSLDYGNEQFF
CDR3 DNA: TGCGCCAGCAGCTTGGACTATGGCAATGAGCAGTTCTTC

clone size: NA
J gene: TRBJ2-1
CDR3 length: 17
D gene: TRBD2
V gene: TRBV11-2
CDR3 protein: CDSSLARLAGAYNEQFF
CDR3 DNA: TGTGACAGCAGCTTAGCCCGACTAGCGGGAGCCTACAATGAGCAGTTCTTC

clone size: few
J gene: TRBJ1-6
CDR3 length: 15
D gene: NA
V gene: TRBV6-1
CDR3 protein: CASRPGLLGNSPLHF
CDR3 DNA: TGTGCCAGCCGGCCGGGACTCTTGGGAAATTCACCCCTCCACTTT

clone size: NA
J gene: TRBJ2-3
CDR3 length: 16
D gene: TRBD2
V gene: TRBV20-1
CDR3 protein: CIATRLAGRDTDTQYF
CDR3 DNA: TGCATTGCTACCCGACTAGCGGGAAGGGACACAGATACGCAGTATTTT

clone size: few
J gene: TRBJ2-1
CDR3 length: 16
D gene: NA
V gene: TRBV5-4
CDR3 protein: CASSLSQQVGGNEQFF
CDR3 DNA: TGTGCCAGCAGCTTGTCCCAACAGGTGGGGGGCAATGAGCAGTTCTTC

clone size: few
J gene: TRBJ2-2
CDR3 length: 15
D gene: TRBD2
V gene: TRBV4-3
CDR3 protein: CASSQSSGYTGELFF
CDR3 DNA: TGCGCCAGCAGCCAATCTAGCGGATACACCGGGGAGCTGTTTTTT

clone size: few
J gene: TRBJ2-1
CDR3 length: 14
D gene: NA
V gene: TRBV2
CDR3 protein: CASSYGSLYNEQFF
CDR3 DNA: TGTGCCAGCAGTTACGGGAGCCTGTACAATGAGCAGTTCTTC

clone size: many
J gene: TRBJ2-7
CDR3 length: 14
D gene: NA
V gene: TRBV20-1
CDR3 protein: CSARPGPRSGEQYF
CDR3 DNA: TGCAGTGCGAGGCCGGGACCCCGGAGCGGAGAGCAGTACTTC

clone size: NA
J gene: TRBJ2-3
CDR3 length: 15
D gene: NA
V gene: TRBV5-4
CDR3 protein: CASSFASEAHDTQYF
CDR3 DNA: TGTGCCAGCAGCTTCGCCTCAGAAGCCCACGATACGCAGTATTTT